These T cell receptor beta chains were read from a single sample in a study of T-cell memory formation after mild COVID-19. One entry per CDR3 protein results from TCRdb running MiXCR on the 5' RACE reads. The table shows under 550,000 distinct CDR3 sequences, with around 17% occurring only once. Sample: PBMCs or a T cell subset sorted from them (not recorded which). Every receptor here comes from a man aged 18 to 35 who had mild COVID-19 (a few samples of this study predate the infection). Cell type and time point are not known. Both conserved end residues are trimmed from each CDR3. Each record gives: CDR3 protein, J gene, D gene, clone size, V gene, CDR3 length. D genes are given only for firm matches. Only part of the rows carry a size: once, few, many, or a class if the clone is expanded.

ASSAARLAGGIDTQY,TRBJ2-3,TRBD2,NA,TRBV9,15
ASSLSSANTGELF,TRBJ2-2,NA,NA,TRBV12-3/TRBV12-4,13
SARYAGSPNTEAF,TRBJ1-1,NA,few,TRBV20-1,13
ASSQLAGSETQY,TRBJ2-5,TRBD2,few,TRBV4-1,12
AISGTDEQY,TRBJ2-7,NA,NA,TRBV10-3,9
ASREGAYNEQF,TRBJ2-1,NA,few,TRBV7-9,11
ASSLNGGPGQPQH,TRBJ1-5,NA,few,TRBV5-1,13
ASSLHRTSGGAIGGTQY,TRBJ2-3,TRBD2,once,TRBV6-2/TRBV6-3,17
ASSRRPGTEAF,TRBJ1-1,NA,few,TRBV7-2,11
ASSLRGGRQETQY,TRBJ2-5,NA,NA,TRBV7-2,13
ASSSIRAGSEQF,TRBJ2-1,NA,NA,TRBV5-1,12
ASSLGSLGGSETQY,TRBJ2-5,TRBD2,few,TRBV5-1,14
ASSPGQGVYYEQY,TRBJ2-7,NA,few,TRBV18,13
ASSFLAGGTETQY,TRBJ2-5,TRBD2,few,TRBV27,13
ASRGEYLSSYEQY,TRBJ2-7,NA,NA,TRBV4-1,13
SVGRSSYEQY,TRBJ2-7,NA,NA,TRBV29-1,10
ASSQAKGDGYT,TRBJ1-2,NA,NA,TRBV4-3,11
SLGRANTGELF,TRBJ2-2,TRBD2,few,TRBV20-1,11
SASSWQGATEAF,TRBJ1-1,TRBD1,few,TRBV20-1,12
ASSLGLASGEQF,TRBJ2-1,TRBD2,NA,TRBV7-3,12
ASSTTGLRDTGELF,TRBJ2-2,NA,NA,TRBV9,14
SAEGGPGTEAF,TRBJ1-1,TRBD1,NA,TRBV29-1,11